These 10 T cell receptor beta chains came from one sample sequenced in a study of blood T cell repertoires in COVID-19. Profiled with immunoSEQ multiplex PCR; TCRdb holds only in-frame clones, not every one. Found here are over 350,000 clones, 87% of them singletons; the top ten hold around 10%. Sequenced sample: PBMCs or T cells enriched from blood (not recorded which). All receptors derive from a woman aged 45 to 65 who had recovered from COVID-19.

Written as DNA, the CDR3 is TGTGCCAGCAGCCAAGGGGTGCGTTTACAGGGCAATCAGCCCCAGCATTTT. It translates to CASSQGVRLQGNQPQHF. The chain employs TRBV3-1 (or the pseudogene TRBV3-2) and TRBJ1-5, with D perhaps TRBD1 (5 bases). The V gene lost 1 base and the J gene lost 2 bases, with 15 bases spanning the gap. Germline lookup yields CDR1 LGHDT and CDR2 YNNKEL (reference sequence). There are 17 residues in the CDR3.

The genes are TRBV6-5 and TRBJ1-2; 11 bases line up with TRBD1. The V segment lost 2 bases and the J segment 6 bases; nucleotides outside the gene matches: 2. CDR3 size: 14 residues. Germline assignment: CDR1 MNHEY and CDR2 SVGAGI. The CDR3 reads CASSYQGQGDGYTF. The CDR3 DNA is TGTGCCAGCAGTTACCAGGGACAGGGGGATGGCTACACCTTC.

This chain uses TRBV6-5 with TRBJ2-1, with TRBD1 identical over 7 bases. This CDR3 has 14 residues. J lost 1 base, V lost 6 bases, and 3 bases had no gene match. Germline-derived CDR1 and CDR2 are MNHEY and SVGAGI. The CDR3 DNA follows: TGTGCCAGCAGGGACAGGTGGTCCTACAATGAGCAGTTCTTC. It is translated as CASRDRWSYNEQFF.

The V and J genes are TRBV7-9 and TRBJ1-3, with a weak D call TRBD1 (6 bases). Germline V gene data show CDR1 as SEHNR and CDR2 as FQNEAQ (reference sequence). Deletions cut 5 bases from V and 0 bases from J, with 14 bases between. The CDR3 consists of 16 residues. CDR3 loop: CASSHREYSSGNTIYF. The CDR3 DNA sequence: TGTGCCAGCAGCCACAGGGAGTACAGCTCTGGAAACACCATATATTTT.

This clone has a single count. V and J are TRBV7-8 and TRBJ1-1, with D perhaps TRBD1 (6 bases). This CDR3 spans 13 amino acids. Trimming cost V 4 bases and J 8 bases, with 14 bases left between them. Germline V gives CDR1 SGHVS, CDR2 FQNEAQ. The CDR3, as DNA: TGTGCCAGCAGCTCTACCCAGGGGATAGAAGCTTTCTTT. Translated: CASSSTQGIEAFF.

The chain couples TRBV2 to TRBJ1-5, with D perhaps matching TRBD1 (5 bases). This CDR3 contains 15 residues. Trimming removed 0 bases at V and 4 bases at J, with 10 bases between. Germline V gene data show CDR1 as SNHLY and CDR2 as FYNNEI. CDR3 DNA sequence: TGTGCCAGCAGTGAAGCGCTCAGGGATAATCAGCCCCAGCATTTT. Its translation: CASSEALRDNQPQHF.

The chain is built from TRBV7-2 and TRBJ2-1; 10 positions agree with TRBD2. The CDR3 is 15 amino acids. The J segment lost 9 bases and the V segment lost 1 base, leaving 6 bases of the junction unmatched. In germline, CDR1 is SGHTA, CDR2 FQGNSA. DNA for the CDR3: TGTGCCAGCAGCTTAGTGAGCGGGGGGGCCGGTGAGCAGTTCTTC. This encodes CASSLVSGGAGEQFF. Full variable domain (remainder filled in from reference TRBV7-2 and TRBJ2-1): GAGVSQSPSNKVTEKGKDVELRCDPISGHTALYWYRQSLGQGLEFLIYFQGNSAPDKSGLPSDRFSAERTGGSVSTLTIQRTQQEDSAVYLCASSLVSGGAGEQFFGPGTRLTVL.

The V and J genes are TRBV11-2 and TRBJ2-5; D may be TRBD2 (7 bases). The CDR3 extends over 15 amino acids. Trimming cost V 5 bases and J 1 base, with 14 bases left between them. Germline V gene data show CDR1 as SGHAT and CDR2 as FQNNGV. The CDR3 DNA sequence: TGTGCCAGCAGCCCCTCAAGGGGGGGCCAAGAGACCCAGTACTTC. Translating it yields CASSPSRGGQETQYF. The complete variable domain, with remaining parts taken from reference TRBV11-2 and TRBJ2-5, reads EAGVAQSPRYKIIEKRQSVAFWCNPISGHATLYWYQQILGQGPKLLIQFQNNGVVDDSQLPKDRFSAERLKGVDSTLKIQPAKLEDSAVYLCASSPSRGGQETQYFGPGTRLLVL.

V gene TRBV6-2 or TRBV6-3 combines with J gene TRBJ2-7, with TRBD2 matching over 7 bases. Germline V CDR1 and CDR2: MNHEY, SVGEGT. The CDR3 length is 13 residues. With V trimmed by 6 bases and J by 3 bases, 5 bases remained unmatched. The CDR3 here is CASSPGGYYEQYF. The CDR3 region has the DNA TGTGCCAGCAGCCCGGGGGGTTACTACGAGCAGTACTTC.

This clone was seen a single time. The genes are TRBV6-5 and TRBJ1-3; D is undetermined. The germline V gene encodes CDR1 MNHEY and CDR2 SVGAGI. Trimming took 10 bases from V and 0 from J, leaving 10 bases between them. The CDR3 is made up of 13 amino acids. The CDR3 nucleotides read TGTGCCACCGGAGCGAGCTCTGGAAACACCATATATTTT. It is translated as CATGASSGNTIYF.